This T cell receptor beta chain was recorded in a study of T cells after yellow fever vaccination. TCRdb redid the calling of the 5' RACE reads with MiXCR, one entry per CDR3 protein. Of under 600,000 distinct CDR3 sequences in the sample, about 13% were seen once. The source material was PBMCs, sampled on the day of the yellow fever booster vaccination. The TCR was taken from a man aged 30-40 years who received the YFV17D yellow fever vaccine.

DNA for the CDR3: TGTGCCAGCAAGGACAGGGGAACCTATAATTCACCCCTCCACTTT. It encodes CASKDRGTYNSPLHF. The chain employs TRBV25-1 and TRBJ1-6; 9 nucleotides match TRBD1. This CDR3 is 15 amino acids long. Germline V gene sequence: CDR1 MGHDK, CDR2 SYGVNS. J lost 2 bases, V lost 7 bases, and 3 bases had no gene match.